This T cell receptor beta chain was observed in a study of blood T cell repertoires in COVID-19 (dated by TCRdb to the early 2020s). In terms of the full investigation: The collaborator samples originated in the United States, Italy and Spain and spanned the acute and convalescent phases of COVID-19. Nearly every sample came with metadata listing a de-identified subject ID, COVID-19 status, age in years and sex. Samples came from the ongoing ImmuneRACE study (first 160 participants) plus 1,254 subjects from 6 global collaborators. The repertoires were made available in a free public database intended to serve as a resource for research on the immune response to SARS-CoV-2. The dataset comprised deeply sampled blood TCRbeta repertoires from subjects exposed to, actively infected with, or recovered from COVID-19. Where HLA class I and class II types were available, the types were taken from metadata supplied by the sample provider, not from assay-based typing. The prospective study material was composed of cDNA or gDNA derived from T cells, B-cell-depleted T cells, or PBMCs. Paper-wide results and their limitations: Clinical and demographic metadata were provided uncurated, with the amount varying by source and participant.

This clone was seen a handful of times. The antigen it binds to is not known. Base-call qualities are not available, and no considerably larger clone is one nucleotide away. Each collaborating institution followed its own protocols to collect whole blood in K2EDTA tubes. For TCRbeta analysis, collaborators shipped samples as frozen whole blood, isolated PBMCs, or DNA extracted from either of those sample types. TCRbeta CDR3 regions were amplified from genomic DNA using the immunoSEQ Assay, a bias-controlled multiplex PCR. The authors' pipeline ran thus. Within the assay, amplification of reference gene primers was used to estimate how many nucleated cells each sample contained. Sequence reads were collapsed and filtered to measure the absolute abundance of every unique TCRbeta CDR3 rearrangement. For each sample, productive Simpson clonality was calculated by taking the square root of Simpson's diversity index across productive rearrangements. Imported from immuneACCESS, the table was reduced by TCRdb to in-frame sequences with V and J called. These copies leave out some clones; in studies compared against another copy, an unresolved V gene accounts for under half, and the cause of the remainder is not known. V and J calls and clone size are copied from that table; D and trimming were computed from the DNA. The sample data list 90,000 to 130,000 clones, and less than 75% of these were observed just once. Of the sample, 1.8% is held by the ten largest clones.

CDR3 length: 16 amino acids, cysteine to phenylalanine. Left in the record is the CDR3 DNA by itself, 48 bases read in frame from the first base. The germline V gene encodes CDR1 SGHVS and CDR2 FNYEAQ. From V the trimming removes 5 bases and from J it removes 1 base, while the gene matches leave 3 bases of the junction unaccounted for. Source material: peripheral blood. The clonotype originates from a woman between 35 and 50 years old with acute or convalescent COVID-19. Recombination joined TRBV7-6 with TRBJ2-2, and TRBD2 matches 11 of the central bases. CDR3 loop: CASSIGLAGNTGELFF. The DNA sequence follows: TGTGCCAGCAGCATCGGACTAGCGGGGAACACCGGGGAGCTGTTTTTT. With the portions outside the CDR3 filled from the reference TRBV7-6 and TRBJ2-2 genes, the complete variable region becomes GAGVSQSPRYKVTKRGQDVALRCDPISGHVSLYWYRQALGQGPEFLTYFNYEAQQDKSGLPNDRFSAERPEGSISTLTIQRTEQRDSAMYRCASSIGLAGNTGELFFGEGSRLTVL.